These T cell receptor beta chains were read from a single sample in a study of T cell clonotyping in hematopoietic cell transplantation. Assay: immunoSEQ multiplex PCR; the TCRdb copy retains only in-frame clones and omits some. The sample consists of around 16,000 clones, roughly 93% of them appearing once. Sequenced here: peripheral blood mononuclear cells, sampled before stem cell transplant. Receptors were obtained from a man younger than 30 with biphenotypic leukemia. Some clones in this sample may be carry-over from other donors' samples. CDR3s include the opening cysteine and the closing phenylalanine or tryptophan. D genes are given only for firm matches. Size values are once, few and many counts, or a class for expanded clones, and some rows have none.

J gene,clone size,V gene,CDR3 length,D gene,CDR3 protein,CDR3 DNA
TRBJ1-3,few,TRBV18,13,NA,CASSREVWNTIYF,TGTGCCAGCTCTCGGGAGGTTTGGAACACCATATATTTT
TRBJ1-5,NA,TRBV2,15,TRBD1,CASSSTGVGNQPQHF,TGTGCCAGCAGTTCTACAGGGGTGGGCAATCAGCCCCAGCATTTT
TRBJ2-3,NA,TRBV27,15,NA,CASSTQQGVGDTQYF,TGTGCCAGCAGTACGCAACAGGGAGTTGGTGATACGCAGTATTTT
TRBJ2-2,NA,TRBV4-3,14,NA,CASSQNRNTGELFF,TGCGCCAGCAGCCAGAACAGGAACACCGGGGAGCTGTTTTTT
TRBJ2-4,NA,TRBV4-1,18,TRBD2,CASSSIPGTSGGRGIQYF,TGCGCCAGCAGCTCGATCCCCGGGACTAGCGGGGGGAGGGGCATTCAGTACTTC
TRBJ2-1,NA,TRBV5-1,15,TRBD2,CASSLSLAGTHEQFF,TGCGCCAGCAGCTTGTCACTAGCGGGGACCCATGAGCAGTTCTTC
TRBJ1-6,NA,TRBV19,15,NA,CASSMGRGHNSPLHF,TGTGCCAGTAGTATGGGCAGGGGCCATAATTCACCCCTCCACTTT
TRBJ1-5,NA,TRBV19,14,TRBD1,CASSGTANNQPQHF,TGTGCCAGTAGCGGGACAGCGAATAATCAGCCCCAGCATTTT
TRBJ2-3,few,TRBV7-9,17,NA,CASSPRQGGHGTDTQYF,TGTGCCAGCAGCCCCCGTCAGGGGGGGCACGGCACAGATACGCAGTATTTT
TRBJ2-1,NA,TRBV6-1,19,TRBD2,CASSERGPYSGGNHNEQFF,TGTGCCAGCAGTGAGCGGGGACCCTATAGCGGGGGGAACCACAATGAGCAGTTCTTC
TRBJ2-7,NA,TRBV30,14,NA,CAWRPPGPLYEQYF,TGTGCCTGGAGGCCGCCGGGACCGCTCTACGAGCAGTACTTC
TRBJ2-7,NA,TRBV7-2,14,NA,CASSPRTGDYEQYF,TGTGCCAGCAGCCCCAGGACGGGGGACTACGAGCAGTACTTC
TRBJ2-7,NA,TRBV6-1,14,NA,CASSEGDTSYEQYF,TGTGCCAGCAGTGAAGGAGACACTTCCTACGAGCAGTACTTC
TRBJ1-5,NA,TRBV10-3,14,NA,CAISGGQGNQPQHF,TGTGCCATCAGTGGGGGGCAGGGTAATCAGCCCCAGCATTTT
TRBJ1-5,NA,TRBV30,14,NA,CAWSMGTGLWPQHF,TGTGCCTGGAGCATGGGTACAGGCCTTTGGCCCCAGCATTTT
TRBJ1-1,NA,TRBV19,14,TRBD1,CASKPTGTSTEAFF,TGTGCCAGTAAACCGACAGGGACTAGCACTGAAGCTTTCTTT
TRBJ1-1,NA,TRBV29-1,13,TRBD1,CSFQGAAMAEAFF,TGCAGCTTCCAGGGGGCGGCTATGGCTGAAGCTTTCTTT
TRBJ2-2,NA,TRBV27,14,NA,CASSWSRVTGELFF,TGTGCCAGCAGTTGGTCTAGAGTCACCGGGGAGCTGTTTTTT
TRBJ2-2,NA,TRBV30,14,NA,CAWRGAGNTGELFF,TGTGCCTGGAGGGGAGCGGGGAACACCGGGGAGCTGTTTTTT
TRBJ2-5,NA,TRBV5-3,18,TRBD1,CARSFTPRRDRPQETQYF,TGTGCCAGAAGCTTCACGCCCCGCCGGGACAGACCCCAAGAGACCCAGTACTTC
TRBJ2-5,NA,TRBV5-6,15,NA,CASSRQGRAGETQYF,TGTGCCAGCAGCCGCCAGGGAAGGGCGGGAGAGACCCAGTACTTC
TRBJ2-3,NA,TRBV4-1,17,NA,CASSQGGGPYSTDTQYF,TGCGCCAGCAGCCAAGGAGGGGGTCCCTATAGCACAGATACGCAGTATTTT
TRBJ2-6,NA,TRBV2,19,NA,CASSFTLGQGTTGANVLTF,TGTGCCAGCAGTTTCACCCTAGGGCAGGGCACTACTGGGGCCAACGTCCTGACTTTC
TRBJ2-3,NA,TRBV29-1,11,NA,CSVDSYRTQYF,TGCAGCGTGGACAGCTATCGGACGCAGTATTTT
TRBJ1-4,NA,TRBV9,13,NA,CASSGTTNEKLFF,TGTGCCAGCAGCGGGACAACTAATGAAAAACTGTTTTTT
TRBJ1-5,once,TRBV5-6,14,NA,CASSLGGVDQPQHF,TGTGCCAGCAGCTTGGGGGGAGTGGACCAGCCCCAGCATTTT
TRBJ1-1,NA,TRBV5-1,13,NA,CASSPEGDRKAFF,TGCGCCAGCAGCCCGGAGGGGGATCGAAAAGCTTTCTTT
TRBJ1-6,NA,TRBV7-2,16,TRBD1,CASSFLGQVNNSPLHF,TGTGCCAGCAGCTTCCTGGGACAGGTGAATAATTCACCCCTCCACTTT
TRBJ1-6,NA,TRBV11-2,15,NA,CASSLGSSYNSPLHF,TGTGCCAGCAGCTTGGGGAGCTCCTATAATTCACCCCTCCACTTT
TRBJ1-2,NA,TRBV29-1,13,NA,CSVERQENYGYTF,TGCAGCGTTGAACGGCAGGAGAACTATGGCTACACCTTC
TRBJ2-7,NA,TRBV27,15,TRBD1,CASSLSQGDAYEQYF,TGTGCCAGCAGTTTATCACAGGGGGACGCCTACGAGCAGTACTTC
TRBJ1-1,NA,TRBV30,13,NA,CAWSARENTEAFF,TGTGCCTGGAGTGCGCGGGAGAACACTGAAGCTTTCTTT
TRBJ1-3,NA,TRBV5-1,17,TRBD1,CASSGGQGPGPGNTIYF,TGCGCCAGCAGCGGCGGACAGGGTCCGGGACCTGGAAACACCATATATTTT
TRBJ1-6,NA,TRBV5-1,16,TRBD1,CASSLSPGQLNSPLHF,TGCGCCAGCAGCTTGTCTCCGGGACAGCTTAATTCACCCCTCCACTTT
TRBJ1-1,NA,TRBV27,14,NA,CASSFRGEGTEAFF,TGTGCCAGCAGTTTTCGGGGGGAAGGGACTGAAGCTTTCTTT
TRBJ1-1,NA,TRBV10-3,12,NA,CAISGGGREAFF,TGTGCCATCAGTGGGGGAGGCAGGGAAGCTTTCTTT
TRBJ2-4,NA,TRBV30,13,NA,CACTRVMGSIQYF,TGTGCCTGTACCAGGGTGATGGGGTCCATTCAGTACTTC
TRBJ2-5,NA,TRBV6-5,15,NA,CASSRSGTGQETQYF,TGTGCCAGCAGTCGGAGCGGGACAGGTCAAGAGACCCAGTACTTC
TRBJ1-4,NA,TRBV2,12,NA,CASSERREKLFF,TGTGCCAGCTCGGAGCGGCGGGAAAAACTGTTTTTT
TRBJ2-6,NA,TRBV25-1,17,TRBD1,CASSHRDSTFGANVLTF,TGTGCCAGCAGTCACCGGGACAGCACTTTTGGGGCCAACGTCCTGACTTTC
TRBJ1-4,NA,TRBV5-1,14,TRBD1,CASSLGTANEKLFF,TGCGCCAGCAGCTTAGGGACAGCTAATGAAAAACTGTTTTTT
TRBJ2-1,NA,TRBV2,15,TRBD1,CASSRWDRAGNEQFF,TGTGCCAGCAGTAGATGGGACAGGGCCGGCAATGAGCAGTTCTTC
TRBJ1-1,NA,TRBV7-2,17,NA,CASSFTTGSITMGEAFF,TGTGCCAGCAGCTTCACGACAGGTTCTATTACAATGGGTGAAGCTTTCTTT
TRBJ2-7,NA,TRBV6-5,14,NA,CASSSADRRYEQYF,TGTGCCAGCAGTTCAGCCGACAGGCGTTACGAGCAGTACTTC
TRBJ2-3,NA,TRBV5-1,15,NA,CASSVYRDRTDTQYF,TGCGCCAGCAGCGTGTACAGGGATCGCACAGATACGCAGTATTTT
TRBJ1-2,NA,TRBV5-1,17,NA,CASSTNIRAGLYYGYTF,TGCGCCAGCAGCACCAATATCCGGGCAGGGCTTTACTATGGCTACACCTTC
TRBJ1-5,NA,TRBV4-1,16,NA,CASSQATGRGNQPQHF,TGCGCCAGCAGCCAAGCGACAGGTAGGGGCAATCAGCCCCAGCATTTT
TRBJ1-1,NA,TRBV2,14,TRBD1,CASRMTGMNTEAFF,TGTGCCAGCAGAATGACAGGGATGAACACTGAAGCTTTCTTT
TRBJ2-5,NA,TRBV9,16,NA,CASSRKSYRAEETQYF,TGTGCCAGCAGTCGAAAATCCTACAGAGCCGAAGAGACCCAGTACTTC
TRBJ1-2,once,TRBV5-6,13,NA,CASSFGRGDGYTF,TGTGCCAGCAGCTTCGGGAGGGGCGATGGCTACACCTTC
TRBJ1-6,few,TRBV5-4,14,TRBD1,CASSQTGRNSPLHF,TGTGCCAGCAGCCAGACAGGGAGGAATTCACCCCTCCACTTT
TRBJ2-5,NA,TRBV30,14,NA,CAWNTNPGEETQYF,TGTGCCTGGAATACAAACCCAGGGGAAGAGACCCAGTACTTC
TRBJ2-7,NA,TRBV29-1,13,NA,CSVKLRGSSEQYF,TGCAGCGTTAAGCTCAGGGGTTCTAGTGAGCAGTACTTC